This note documents a single T cell receptor (beta chain) sequence. The read ends 3 residues shy of where the CDR3 ends; the end is completed using the germline J gene. This entry is derived from a study of T cells in women clearing cervical HPV infection. The V gene's germline CDR1 is SGHDN and CDR2 FVKESK. J lost 1 base, V lost 0 bases, and 11 bases had no gene match. This CDR3 has 19 amino acids. Sequencing was performed with immunoSEQ multiplex PCR; in TCRdb, only in-frame clones are kept and a portion is missing. The sample totals roughly 30,000 clones. The TCR sequence derives from a woman aged 18-69 years with a cervical HPV16 infection that either progressed to CIN3+ or cleared (not recorded which). The chain employs TRBV14 and TRBJ1-1; the match to TRBD1 covers 10 bases. The material sequenced was blood buffy coat. CDR3: CASSQDLWTGGIGNTEAFF. Incomplete CDR3 DNA: TGTGCCAGCAGCCAAGATCTGTGGACAGGGGGGATCGGGAACACTGAA.